The 8 T cell receptor beta chains below all came from one sample that was sequenced in a study of blood T cells in healthy people across ages. Using a J-beta primer mix together with a sample-barcoded 5' primer, a second PCR was run for about 6 to 12 cycles. TCRdb redid the calling of the 5' RACE reads with MiXCR, one entry per CDR3 protein. The profile covers about 1,000,000 distinct CDR3 sequences, with 35% to 55% appearing a single time and approximately 17% taken by the ten largest. The specimen was blood. The receptors originated from a woman in her sixties in good health.

This clonotype was seen at least ten times. The chain recombines TRBV2 with TRBJ2-5; tentative D call: TRBD1 (6 bases). The CDR3 is made up of 13 amino acids. Trimming left V 6 bases short and J 1 base short, with 9 bases between. The germline gives CDR1 SNHLY, CDR2 FYNNEI. The chain's CDR3 is CASSQGSQETQYF. In nucleotides, the CDR3 is TGTGCCAGCAGCCAGGGGTCCCAAGAGACCCAGTACTTC.

The rearrangement links TRBV29-1 to TRBJ2-4, with 10 bases that match TRBD1. Germline CDR1 is SQVTM and CDR2 is ANQGSEA. V shed 2 bases, J shed 6 bases, and the junction held 1 base outside the gene matches. The CDR3 is made up of 13 amino acids. CDR3 loop: CSVEWTGGNIQYF. The CDR3 DNA reads TGCAGCGTTGAATGGACAGGGGGAAACATTCAGTACTTC.

This clonotype was picked up a small number of times. This chain uses TRBV20-1 with TRBJ2-7; no clear D gene. CDR3 length: 13 residues. V was cut by 3 bases and J by 0 bases, with 9 bases left in between. The germline V gene has CDR1 DFQATT and CDR2 SNEGSKA (reference sequence). The CDR3 nucleotides are TGCAGTGCTAGCATCTTGATCTCCTACGAGCAGTACTTC. Translated: CSASILISYEQYF.

This rearrangement joins TRBV3-1 to TRBJ2-1; 10 bases are a match to TRBD2. This CDR3 is built from 15 residues. Trimming removed 1 base from V and 12 bases from J; junction bases left unmatched: 9. Germline V gene sequence: CDR1 LGHDT, CDR2 YNNKEL (reference sequence). The CDR3 loop reads CASSQGGSGRPLQFF. The CDR3 bases are TGTGCCAGCAGCCAAGGTGGTAGCGGGAGGCCCTTGCAGTTCTTC.

Regarding this clonotype: The junction does not match germline at one end; this may be a read error. The chain has TRBV20-1 and TRBJ2-4, with 16 bases that match TRBD2. The CDR3 has 15 amino acids. CDR1 DFQATT and CDR2 SNEGSKA come from the germline V gene (reference sequence). The CDR3 nucleotides read TGCAGTGCCAGAGAACCGGGACTAGCGGGAGGGCTTCAGTACTTC. Translating it yields CSAREPGLAGGLQYF.

This clonotype showed up just a few times. The chain carries TRBV5-5 and TRBJ1-4; D gene unclear. The CDR3 has 15 amino acids. Germline V gives CDR1 SGHKS, CDR2 YYEKEE (reference sequence). V gave up 4 bases and J gave up 3 bases, with 13 bases separating them. CDR3 region: CASSGTVLSNEKLFF. The CDR3 coding sequence is TGTGCCAGCAGCGGCACAGTTCTTTCTAATGAAAAACTGTTTTTT.

The V gene is TRBV4-1, the J gene TRBJ2-5, with 7 bases fitting TRBD1. V dropped 3 bases and J dropped 2; count of bases not matched to a gene: 6. The germline V gene encodes CDR1 MGHRA and CDR2 YSYEKL. The CDR3 consists of 15 residues. The CDR3 DNA sequence: TGCGCCAGCAGCCAGGGACAGAAGCTACAAGAGACCCAGTACTTC. Its protein product is CASSQGQKLQETQYF.

The sample holds a few counts of this clonotype. The V and J genes are TRBV10-1 and TRBJ2-3; 8 bases match TRBD2. The CDR3 has 14 residues. V shed 6 bases and J 3 bases; nucleotides not matched to a gene: 5. Germline V lookup: CDR1 WNHNN, CDR2 SYGVQD (reference sequence). Written as DNA, the CDR3 is TGCGCCAGCAGCGCCACTAGCGGTACAGATACGCAGTATTTT. This gives the protein CASSATSGTDTQYF.